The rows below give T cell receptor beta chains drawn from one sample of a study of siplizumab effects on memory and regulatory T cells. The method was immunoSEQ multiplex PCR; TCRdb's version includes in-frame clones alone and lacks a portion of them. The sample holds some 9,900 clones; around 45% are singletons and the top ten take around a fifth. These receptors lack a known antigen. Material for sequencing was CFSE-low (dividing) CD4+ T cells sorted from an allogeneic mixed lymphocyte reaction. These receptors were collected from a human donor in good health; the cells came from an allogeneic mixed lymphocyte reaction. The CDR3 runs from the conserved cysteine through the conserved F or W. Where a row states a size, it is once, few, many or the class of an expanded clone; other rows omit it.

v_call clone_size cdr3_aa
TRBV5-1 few CASRSLAGLWADTQYF
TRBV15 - CATSRLGFGTGRRDGYTF
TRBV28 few CASSPSASGLVYEQYF
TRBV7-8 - CASSSTRRGAGSSGANVLTF
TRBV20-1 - CSASSGHEQYF
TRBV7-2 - CASSRRTGLSTGELFF
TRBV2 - CASSEQGSTPQHF
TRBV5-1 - CASGPDRRGSYEQYF
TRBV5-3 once CASSTNPYEQYF
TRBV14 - CASSTTGTSYNEQFF
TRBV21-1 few CASSKRRYYEQYF